This record covers a single TCR beta chain. This clone was detected only a few times. Its target antigen remains unknown. It has no much larger one-base neighbor in the sample; base qualities were not kept. Other DNA sequences of this sample code for an identical CDR3. Donors formed part of the validation cohort, which comprised 120 subjects and was distinct from the first cohort of 666 subjects. These data come from a study of cytomegalovirus exposure and HLA in healthy donors (dated by TCRdb to 2016 to 2017). Notes on the research overall: A later analysis indicated that the 120 or so validation repertoires were generated on the platform also employed for the approximately 700 repertoires of the first cohort. To predict cytomegalovirus infection status, the study combined high-throughput TCR immunosequencing, statistical association of individual TCRs with disease status, and machine learning. In addition to the first cohort of 500 to 850 subjects, a separate validation cohort of approximately 110 different subjects was used. The study aimed to test whether cataloging public T cell receptors could reveal signatures of past pathogen exposure. Paper-wide results and their limitations: A total of fewer than 200 TCR beta chains were listed by the study as associated with cytomegalovirus. The authors suggested that the approach could potentially be extended to other disease states and immunological phenotypes. Subsequent analysis determined that TCRs grouped into clusters in the first cohort also showed a tendency toward co-occurrence across the roughly 120 validation repertoires, and roughly 94% of cluster scores exceeded 0. A few of the identified cytomegalovirus-associated TCR beta chains were confirmed in vitro to be specific for cytomegalovirus antigens. Most TCR sequences were seen in very few donors, while some public TCRs were found in many individuals. All 130 or so repertoires were used to score co-occurrence in the validation cohort in a later analysis, because that analysis had no HLA typing for the cohort. Cytomegalovirus status was reported to be diagnosed by the classifier with high specificity and sensitivity in both the original and validation cohorts.

Including the terminal cysteine and phenylalanine, the CDR3 comprises 14 residues. Solely the CDR3 DNA is kept, with 42 bases framed from the first base. CDR1 and CDR2 were assigned from the germline V gene as SGDLS and YYNGEE. V sheds 0 bases and J sheds 1 base, leaving 6 bases between their ends. Library method: the immunoSEQ multiplex PCR assay. On the authors' methods: A statistical classification framework was developed to diagnose cytomegalovirus status using the catalog of TCR beta chain sequences. This immuneACCESS table, as held by TCRdb, lists in-frame sequences with V and J called but not all clones. Of the missing ones, under half trace to an unresolved V gene in checked studies; the others have no known cause. V, J and clone size were drawn from that table, and D and trimming were deduced from the DNA. In this sample the table shows 97,000 or so clones, roughly nine tenths of which occur a single time. The ten largest clones add up to about 4% of the sample.

The sequence joins TRBV9 to TRBJ2-3; the D segment cannot be called with confidence. The sequenced material came from PBMCs. The sequence came from a woman aged 30 to 39 in good health and CMV-seronegative. This receptor carries the CDR3 CASSVGTGTDTQYF. In nucleotide form, the sequence is TGTGCCAGCAGCGTAGGAACAGGCACAGATACGCAGTATTTT.